This TCR beta chain derives from a study of shared clonotypes between healthy human individuals. Overall study context: Three CD4 naive, three CD4 memory, two CD8 naive and one CD8 memory plate were used per donor.

The assay was immunoSEQ multiplex PCR, and TCRdb's table has in-frame clones only and misses some. The sample yields 190,000 or so clones, 66% seen once. Study observations and caveats: The naive CD4 repertoires of a handful of donors were compared, and about 5% of clonotypes were shared. Memory subsets generally showed lower estimated richness than naive subsets.

CDR1 SGHRS and CDR2 YFSETQ come from the germline V gene. The V gene end was trimmed by 0 bases and the J gene end by 6 bases; junction bases not matched to a gene: 5. The CDR3 is made up of 14 amino acids. The sample holds a few counts of this clone. Its antigen is unidentified. This TCR was sampled from a man aged 30 to 39 in good health. Specimen: memory CD4+ T cells sorted from blood. Subset indicated: CD45RA-negative fraction. The J gene is TRBJ2-7, the V gene TRBV5-1; 8 bases are shared with TRBD2. The CDR3 DNA is TGCGCCAGCAGCTTGGCGGGAGGGCCTCTCGAGCAGTACTTC. This sequence encodes CASSLAGGPLEQYF.